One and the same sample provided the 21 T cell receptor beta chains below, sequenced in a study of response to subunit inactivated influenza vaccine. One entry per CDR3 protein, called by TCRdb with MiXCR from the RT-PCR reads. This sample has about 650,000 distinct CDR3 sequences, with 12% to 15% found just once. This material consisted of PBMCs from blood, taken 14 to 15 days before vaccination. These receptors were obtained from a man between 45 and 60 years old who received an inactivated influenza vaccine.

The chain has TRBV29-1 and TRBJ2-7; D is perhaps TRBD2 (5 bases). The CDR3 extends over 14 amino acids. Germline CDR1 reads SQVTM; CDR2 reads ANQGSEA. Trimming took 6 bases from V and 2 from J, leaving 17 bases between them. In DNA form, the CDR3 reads TGCAGCGTCCCGGACTTTACCAACCCCTACGAGCAGTACTTC. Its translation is CSVPDFTNPYEQYF.

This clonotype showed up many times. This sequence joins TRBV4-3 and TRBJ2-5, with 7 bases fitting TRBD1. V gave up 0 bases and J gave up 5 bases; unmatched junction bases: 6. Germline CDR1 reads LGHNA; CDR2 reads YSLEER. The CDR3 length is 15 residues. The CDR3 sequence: CASSQDHRGGETQYF. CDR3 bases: TGCGCCAGCAGCCAAGACCACAGGGGTGGGGAGACCCAGTACTTC.

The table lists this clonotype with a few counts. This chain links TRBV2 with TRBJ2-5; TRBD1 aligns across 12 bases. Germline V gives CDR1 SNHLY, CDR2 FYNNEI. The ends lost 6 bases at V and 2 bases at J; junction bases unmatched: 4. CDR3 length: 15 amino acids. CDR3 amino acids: CASRGDRGPQETQYF. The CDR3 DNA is TGTGCCAGCAGAGGGGACAGGGGGCCTCAAGAGACCCAGTACTTC.

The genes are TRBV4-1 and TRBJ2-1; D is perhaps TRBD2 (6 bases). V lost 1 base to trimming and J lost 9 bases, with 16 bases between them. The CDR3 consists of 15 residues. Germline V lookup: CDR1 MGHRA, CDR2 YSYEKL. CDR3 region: CASSQGLEGLSEQFF. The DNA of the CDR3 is TGCGCCAGCAGCCAAGGGTTGGAGGGCCTAAGTGAGCAGTTCTTC.

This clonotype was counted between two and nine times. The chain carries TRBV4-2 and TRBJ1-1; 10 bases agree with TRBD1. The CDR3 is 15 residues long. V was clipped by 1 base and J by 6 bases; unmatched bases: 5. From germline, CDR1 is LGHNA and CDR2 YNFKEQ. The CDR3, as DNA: TGTGCCAGCAGCCAAGTGACAGGGGGCCGCGCTGAAGCTTTCTTT. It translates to CASSQVTGGRAEAFF.

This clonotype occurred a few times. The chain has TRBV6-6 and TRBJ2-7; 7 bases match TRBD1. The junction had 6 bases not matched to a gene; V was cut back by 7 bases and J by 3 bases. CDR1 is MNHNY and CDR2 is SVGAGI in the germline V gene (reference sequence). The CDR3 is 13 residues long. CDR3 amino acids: CASNNRGGYEQYF. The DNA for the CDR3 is TGTGCCAGCAACAACAGGGGCGGCTACGAGCAGTACTTC.

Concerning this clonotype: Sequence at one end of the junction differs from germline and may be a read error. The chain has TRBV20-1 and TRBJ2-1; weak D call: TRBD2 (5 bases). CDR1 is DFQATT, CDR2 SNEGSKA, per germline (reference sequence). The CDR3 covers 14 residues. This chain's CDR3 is CRARSQRSYNEQFF. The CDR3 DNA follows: TGCAGAGCTAGATCCCAGCGGTCCTACAATGAGCAGTTCTTC.

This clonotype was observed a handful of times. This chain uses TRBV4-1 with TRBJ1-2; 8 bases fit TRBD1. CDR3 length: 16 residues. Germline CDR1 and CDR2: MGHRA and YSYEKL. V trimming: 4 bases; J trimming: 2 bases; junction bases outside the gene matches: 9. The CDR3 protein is CASSPVLRTGNYGYTF. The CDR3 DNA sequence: TGCGCCAGCAGCCCAGTGCTCCGGACAGGGAACTATGGCTACACCTTC.

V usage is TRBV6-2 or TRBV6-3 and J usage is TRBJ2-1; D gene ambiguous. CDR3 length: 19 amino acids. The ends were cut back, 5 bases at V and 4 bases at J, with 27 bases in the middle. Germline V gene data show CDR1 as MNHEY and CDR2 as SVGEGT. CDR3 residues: CASSEQPRVRPLGYNEQFF. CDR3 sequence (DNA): TGTGCCAGCAGTGAGCAGCCACGGGTAAGGCCGCTTGGGTACAATGAGCAGTTCTTC.

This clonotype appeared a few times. CDR3 sequence: CASRQLDEQFF. The DNA of the CDR3 is TGTGCCAGCAGACAATTAGATGAGCAGTTCTTC. The V and J genes are TRBV6-2 or TRBV6-3 and TRBJ2-1, with D unresolved. CDR3 length: 11 amino acids. V was pared by 6 bases and J by 8 bases, with 8 bases between. CDR1 and CDR2 (germline): MNHEY, SVGEGT.

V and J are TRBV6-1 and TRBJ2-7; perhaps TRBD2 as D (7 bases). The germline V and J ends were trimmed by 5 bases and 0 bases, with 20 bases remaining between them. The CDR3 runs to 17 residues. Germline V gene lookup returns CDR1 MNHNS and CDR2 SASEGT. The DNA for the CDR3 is TGTGCCAGCAGTCTTACATACGGGGGGCAAAGCTCCTACGAGCAGTACTTC. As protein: CASSLTYGGQSSYEQYF.

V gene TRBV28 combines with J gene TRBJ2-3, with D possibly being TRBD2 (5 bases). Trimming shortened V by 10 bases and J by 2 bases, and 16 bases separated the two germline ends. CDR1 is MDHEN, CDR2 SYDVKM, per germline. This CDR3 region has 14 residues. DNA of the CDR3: TGTGCCATTAAGTCCCGGGGAAACACAGATACGCAGTATTTT. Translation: CAIKSRGNTDTQYF.

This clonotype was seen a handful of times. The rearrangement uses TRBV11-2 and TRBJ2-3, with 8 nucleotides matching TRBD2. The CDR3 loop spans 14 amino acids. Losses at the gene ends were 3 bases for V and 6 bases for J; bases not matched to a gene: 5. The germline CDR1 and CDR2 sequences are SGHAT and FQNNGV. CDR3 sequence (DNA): TGTGCCAGCAGCTTCGGGGGGGTCAGGGATACGCAGTATTTT. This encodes CASSFGGVRDTQYF.

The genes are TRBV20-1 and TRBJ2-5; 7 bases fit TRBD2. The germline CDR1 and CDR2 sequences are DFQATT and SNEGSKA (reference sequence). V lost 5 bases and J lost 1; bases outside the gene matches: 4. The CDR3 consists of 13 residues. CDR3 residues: CSAAGTTQETQYF. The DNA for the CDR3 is TGCAGTGCTGCCGGGACTACCCAAGAGACCCAGTACTTC.

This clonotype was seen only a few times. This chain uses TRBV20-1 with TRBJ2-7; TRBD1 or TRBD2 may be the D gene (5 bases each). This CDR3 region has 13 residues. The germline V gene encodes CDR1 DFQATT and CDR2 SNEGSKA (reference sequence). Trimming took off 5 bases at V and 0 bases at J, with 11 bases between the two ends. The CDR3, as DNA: TGCAGTGCTCCCGGGACCAACTCCTACGAGCAGTACTTC. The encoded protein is CSAPGTNSYEQYF.

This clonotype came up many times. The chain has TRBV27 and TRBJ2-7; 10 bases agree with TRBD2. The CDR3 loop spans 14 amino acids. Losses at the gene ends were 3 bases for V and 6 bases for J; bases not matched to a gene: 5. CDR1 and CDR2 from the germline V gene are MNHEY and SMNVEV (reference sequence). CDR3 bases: TGTGCCAGCAGTTTCGGAGCGGGAGGGGGCGAGCAGTACTTC. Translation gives CASSFGAGGGEQYF.

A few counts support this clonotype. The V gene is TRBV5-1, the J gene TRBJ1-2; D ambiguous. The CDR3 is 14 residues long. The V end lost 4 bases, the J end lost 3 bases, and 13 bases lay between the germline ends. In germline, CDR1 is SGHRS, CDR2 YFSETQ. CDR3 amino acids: CASSQASSDYGYTF. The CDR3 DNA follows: TGCGCCAGCAGCCAGGCGTCCAGTGACTATGGCTACACCTTC.

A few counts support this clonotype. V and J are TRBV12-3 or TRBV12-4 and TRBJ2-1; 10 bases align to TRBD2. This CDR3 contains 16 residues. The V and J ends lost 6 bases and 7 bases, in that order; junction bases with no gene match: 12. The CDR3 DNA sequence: TGTGCCAGCAGAGACCCCAGCGGGGGGGCCAGTAATGAGCAGTTCTTC. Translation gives CASRDPSGGASNEQFF.

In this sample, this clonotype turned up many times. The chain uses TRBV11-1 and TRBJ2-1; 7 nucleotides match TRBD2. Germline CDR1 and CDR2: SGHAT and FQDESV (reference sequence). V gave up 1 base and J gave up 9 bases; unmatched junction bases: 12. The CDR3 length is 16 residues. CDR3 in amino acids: CASSLEGGRGGFEQFF. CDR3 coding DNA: TGTGCCAGCAGCTTAGAGGGCGGGAGAGGAGGTTTTGAGCAGTTCTTC. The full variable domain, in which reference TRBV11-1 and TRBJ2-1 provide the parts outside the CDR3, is EAEVAQSPRYKITEKSQAVAFWCDPISGHATLYWYRQILGQGPELLVQFQDESVVDDSQLPKDRFSAERLKGVDSTLKIQPAELGDSAMYLCASSLEGGRGGFEQFFGPGTRLTVL.

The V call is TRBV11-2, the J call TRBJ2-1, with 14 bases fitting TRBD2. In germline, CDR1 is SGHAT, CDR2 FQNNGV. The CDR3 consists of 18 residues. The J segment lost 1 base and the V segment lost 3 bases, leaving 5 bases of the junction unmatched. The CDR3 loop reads CASSFGGLAGVSYNEQFF. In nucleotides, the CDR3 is TGTGCCAGCAGCTTCGGGGGACTAGCGGGGGTTTCCTACAATGAGCAGTTCTTC.

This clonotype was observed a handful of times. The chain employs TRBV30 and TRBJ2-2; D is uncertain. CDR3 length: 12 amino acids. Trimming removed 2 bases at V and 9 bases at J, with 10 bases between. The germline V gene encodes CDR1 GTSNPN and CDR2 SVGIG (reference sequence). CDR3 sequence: CAWSLSLRELFF. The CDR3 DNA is TGTGCCTGGAGTCTCTCTCTCCGGGAGCTGTTTTTT.